This T cell receptor (beta chain) was obtained from a study of T cell responses to AZD1222 COVID-19 vaccine. The protocol was immunoSEQ multiplex PCR, while the TCRdb copy is restricted to in-frame clones and leaves out a portion. The sample gives just over 150,000 clones, 90% of which show up once; approximately 1.8% is in the top ten. Study-level results: Dominant CD4 TCR responses targeted spike regions 160-218 and 743-854. Unmutated variant regions reportedly attract nearly half of all spike-specific TCRs. The donor group comprised mostly white British people and more females; the analysis possibly underestimated clonal diversity.

Germline CDR1 MDHEN, CDR2 SYDVKM. V was pared by 5 bases and J by 2 bases, with 15 bases of the junction left unmatched. The CDR3 has 19 amino acids. A note on this clone: Its antigen is unidentified.

This chain uses TRBV28 with TRBJ2-1; 10 bases line up with TRBD1. The clonotype comes from an adult in good health. Sequencing used peripheral blood, obtained on day 0 of AZD1222 vaccination. The CDR3 DNA reads TGTGCCAGCAGTCACGCCGGGACAGGGGCCGCGATCACCTACAATGAGCAGTTCTTC. Translating it yields CASSHAGTGAAITYNEQFF.